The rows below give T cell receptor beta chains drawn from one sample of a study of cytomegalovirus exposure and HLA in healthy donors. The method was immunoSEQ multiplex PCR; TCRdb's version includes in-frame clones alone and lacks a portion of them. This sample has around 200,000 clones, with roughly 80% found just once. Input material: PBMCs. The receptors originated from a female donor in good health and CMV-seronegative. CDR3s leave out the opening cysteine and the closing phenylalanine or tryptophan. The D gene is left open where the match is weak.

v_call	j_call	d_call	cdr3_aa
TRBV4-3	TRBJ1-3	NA	ASSQDWGRSSGNTIY
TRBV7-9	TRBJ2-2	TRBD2	ASSWGLAGGVDTGELF
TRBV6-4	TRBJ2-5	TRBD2	ASSREARETQY
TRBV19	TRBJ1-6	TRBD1	ASSQGASRNSPLH
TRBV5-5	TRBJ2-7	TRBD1	ASSLDRDRPYYEQY
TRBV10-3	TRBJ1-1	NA	AIMRGRTNTEAF
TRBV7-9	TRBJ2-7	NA	ASSSLPGQSYEQY
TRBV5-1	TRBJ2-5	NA	ASTDSQETQY
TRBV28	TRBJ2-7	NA	ASSLGGAGEHEQY
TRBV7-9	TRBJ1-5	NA	ASSLQGTQPQH
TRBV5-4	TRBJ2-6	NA	ASSSESGANVLT
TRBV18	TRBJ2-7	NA	ASSTGTAGYEQY
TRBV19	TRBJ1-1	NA	ASRSQMNTEAF
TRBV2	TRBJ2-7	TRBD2	TDLYLSGWTSGIVAYEQY
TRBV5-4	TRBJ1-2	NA	ASSLDQGIHGYT
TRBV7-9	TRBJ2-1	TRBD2	SSSLAGGPSYNEQF
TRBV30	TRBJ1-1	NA	AWEWTGNTEAF
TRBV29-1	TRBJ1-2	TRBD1	SVVWDSYYGYT
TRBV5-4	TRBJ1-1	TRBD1	ASSLDRALMNTEAF
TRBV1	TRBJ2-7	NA	TSSQEYERGTTYEQY
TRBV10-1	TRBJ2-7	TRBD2	ASSEGLAGYEQY
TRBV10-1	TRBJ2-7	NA	ASSEGLATYEQY
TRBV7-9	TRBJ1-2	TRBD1	ASSRNRDRTNYGYT
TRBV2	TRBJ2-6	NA	ASRVLSGANVLT
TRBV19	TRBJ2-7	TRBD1	ASSITGTGGGEQY
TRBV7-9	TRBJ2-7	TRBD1	ASSRRSGGTHEQY
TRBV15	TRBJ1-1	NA	ATSRDIYTEAF
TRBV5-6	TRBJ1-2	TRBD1	ASSLVDRVNYGYT
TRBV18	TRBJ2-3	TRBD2	ASSLSWAGAATDTQY
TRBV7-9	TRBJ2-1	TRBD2	ASRLLLAGLANEQF
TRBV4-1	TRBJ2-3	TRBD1	ASSPKGASGDTQY
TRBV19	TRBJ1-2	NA	ASSPLRANYGYT
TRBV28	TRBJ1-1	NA	ASSLRGNTEAF
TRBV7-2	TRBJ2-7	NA	ASSLGGTSYEQY
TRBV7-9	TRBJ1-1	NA	ASSLQGKTEAF
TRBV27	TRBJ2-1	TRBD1	ASRPGQGGYNEQF
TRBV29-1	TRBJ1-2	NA	SVDRQGDGYT
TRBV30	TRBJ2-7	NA	AWTESSYEQY
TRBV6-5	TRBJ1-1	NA	ASSYLGRGTNTEAF
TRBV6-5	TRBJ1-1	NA	ASSYPLGEAF
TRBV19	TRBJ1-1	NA	ASRGDLVAF
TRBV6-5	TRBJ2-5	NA	ASMSRGSLTQY
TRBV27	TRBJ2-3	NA	ASSLPGTDTQY
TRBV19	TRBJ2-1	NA	ASGQYLQF
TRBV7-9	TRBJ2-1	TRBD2	ASSPRPGLANEQF
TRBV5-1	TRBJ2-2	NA	ASSLWGGQNTGELF
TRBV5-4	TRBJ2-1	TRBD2	ASSPGTNSYNEQF
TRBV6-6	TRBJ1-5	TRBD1	ASETGNNQPQH
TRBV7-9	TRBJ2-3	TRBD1	ASSLDRTGVGDTQY
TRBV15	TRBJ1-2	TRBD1	ATSLFTGGRDGYT
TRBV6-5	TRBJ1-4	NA	ASSNRGEANEKLF
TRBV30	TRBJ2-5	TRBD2	AWSVLRTSGAQETQY
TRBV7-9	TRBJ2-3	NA	ASRPSQGTSTDTQY
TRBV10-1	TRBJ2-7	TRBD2	ASSETSTSGRHEQY
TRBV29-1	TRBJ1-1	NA	SVEERREAF
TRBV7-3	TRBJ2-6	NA	ASSPLLAGANVLT
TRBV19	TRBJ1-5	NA	ASRAGSGEGQPQH
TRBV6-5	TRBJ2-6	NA	ASSPGANVLT
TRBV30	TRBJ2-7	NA	AWSPPRGGYERY